The source of this T cell receptor beta chain is a study of cytomegalovirus exposure and HLA in healthy donors. CDR1 is LNHDA, CDR2 SQIVND, per germline (reference sequence). V lost 5 bases, J lost 8 bases, and 15 bases stayed unmatched. The length of the CDR3 is 16 residues. PCR was performed using 60 Vbeta and 13 Jbeta primers. In the original workflow: In a later analysis, 80 million or so unique TCR beta chains included roughly 11 million shared by two or more donors. The repertoire was sequenced with immunoSEQ multiplex PCR; TCRdb's copy has only in-frame clones and lacks some. That table supplies the V and J calls and clone size; D and trimming were determined from the DNA. Among approximately 260,000 clones listed, just under 85% were seen once.

The sequence came from a woman aged 40 to 55 in good health and CMV-seropositive. V and J are TRBV19 and TRBJ2-1, with 7 bases aligning to TRBD1. Sequenced material: PBMCs. The CDR3 DNA reads TGTGCCAGTAGTTCCCCGAAGGGGGCGCGTGATTATGAGCAGTTCTTC. It translates to CASSSPKGARDYEQFF.